Listed below are T cell receptor beta chains from one sample, sequenced in a study of cytomegalovirus exposure and HLA in healthy donors. Here immunoSEQ multiplex PCR was the method, and the copy in TCRdb shows in-frame clones only, minus some. The sample contains over 150,000 clones, 75% to 90% of which appear only once. The sequenced sample was PBMCs. All receptors derive from a boy aged 2 to 10 in good health and CMV-seronegative. The CDR3 runs from the conserved cysteine through the conserved F or W. A D gene is named only where the DNA matches it firmly. A clone size is listed for some rows: how often the clone was seen (once, few, many), or a class if it is expanded.

J,V,size,D,DNA,CDR3
TRBJ1-6,TRBV27,once,TRBD1,TGTGCCAGCAGTCCCCGGACAGGGCTAGGGAGTTCACCCCTCCACTTT,CASSPRTGLGSSPLHF
TRBJ2-1,TRBV19,NA,NA,TGTGCCAGTAGTAAGGACAGCGTTGGCAATGAGCAGTTCTTC,CASSKDSVGNEQFF
TRBJ2-4,TRBV28,NA,NA,TGTGCCAGCAGTTTATGGGGGGACAATATAGCCAAAAACATTCAGTACTTC,CASSLWGDNIAKNIQYF
TRBJ2-6,TRBV27,NA,NA,TGTGCCAGCAGCCTCCCCTCCTCTGGGGCCAACGTCCTGACTTTC,CASSLPSSGANVLTF
TRBJ2-5,TRBV7-9,NA,NA,TGTGCCAGCAGCTCCCCCGACGTGAGAGGGCTCGGAGAGACCCAGTACTTC,CASSSPDVRGLGETQYF
TRBJ1-1,TRBV7-2,NA,NA,TGTGCCAGCAGCCCCCATCGGGTGAACACTGAAGCTTTCTTT,CASSPHRVNTEAFF
TRBJ2-3,TRBV19,NA,NA,TGTGCCAGTAGTATGGGGGGGCAAGCAGATACGCAGTATTTT,CASSMGGQADTQYF
TRBJ2-5,TRBV29-1,NA,TRBD1,TGCAGCGTTTTACCGGGACAGACACAAGAGACCCAGTACTTC,CSVLPGQTQETQYF
TRBJ1-1,TRBV6-5,NA,NA,TGTGCCAGCAGTACGGGTGAGGGCGGCGAGTTT,CASSTGEGGEF
TRBJ1-2,TRBV7-9,NA,TRBD1,TGTGCCAGCAGCCACAATACAGGGGGGGTATACTATGGCTACACCTTC,CASSHNTGGVYYGYTF
TRBJ2-5,TRBV27,NA,TRBD1,TGTGCCAGCAGCGCCGGGACAGGGAGGCCCCAAGAGACCCAGTACTTC,CASSAGTGRPQETQYF
TRBJ2-2,TRBV19,NA,TRBD2,TGTGCCAGTAGACTGGCGGGGGACTGGAACACCGGGGAGCTGTTTTTT,CASRLAGDWNTGELFF
TRBJ2-3,TRBV5-1,NA,NA,TGCGCCAGCAGCTCCGGACCAGGGGCGGCAGATACGCAGTATTTT,CASSSGPGAADTQYF
TRBJ2-7,TRBV29-1,NA,TRBD2,TGCAGCGTAGTGACTAGCGGCTACGAGCAGTACTTC,CSVVTSGYEQYF
TRBJ2-2,TRBV7-3,NA,NA,TGTGCCAGCAGCTTATTTGTGGGAGGGAACACCGGGGAGCTGTTTTTT,CASSLFVGGNTGELFF
TRBJ1-3,TRBV7-8,NA,NA,TGTGCCAGCAGCCCGGACGGACTTGGAAACACCATATATTTT,CASSPDGLGNTIYF
TRBJ1-1,TRBV9,NA,TRBD1,TGTGCCAGCAGCCCACACAGGGGCATGAACACTGAAGCTTTCTTT,CASSPHRGMNTEAFF
TRBJ2-4,TRBV15,few,NA,TGTGCCACCAGCAGAGGGGACAATCTAAACATTCAGTACTTC,CATSRGDNLNIQYF
TRBJ2-1,TRBV13,NA,NA,TGTGCCAGCAGCTGGTCCGGTAATGAGCAGTTCTTC,CASSWSGNEQFF
TRBJ2-7,TRBV11-2,NA,NA,TGTGCCAGCAGCTTAGATCCGACAGGCTACTTCTCCTACGAGCAGTACTTC,CASSLDPTGYFSYEQYF
TRBJ1-2,TRBV6-1,few,NA,TGTGCCAGCAACTCAGGGAACTATGGCTACACCTTC,CASNSGNYGYTF
TRBJ2-7,TRBV5-1,few,TRBD2,TGCGCCAGCAGCTTGGGTCCTAGCGGGGCTAACTACGAGCAGTACTTC,CASSLGPSGANYEQYF
TRBJ2-5,TRBV21-1,few,NA,TGTGCCAGCAGCAAAGCTAAGCGGGGGTTCGAAGAGACCCAGTACTTC,CASSKAKRGFEETQYF
TRBJ2-7,TRBV19,once,NA,TGTGCCAGTAGTATTCAGGGGTACTACGAGCAGTACTTC,CASSIQGYYEQYF
TRBJ2-7,TRBV5-4,NA,NA,TGTGCCAGCAGCCGCGGGGGTGGGCAGGGGGCATACGAGCAGTACTTC,CASSRGGGQGAYEQYF
TRBJ2-2,TRBV29-1,NA,TRBD2,TGCAGCGTTGTACCGCTCGGCCGGGACTATAACACCGGGGAGCTGTTTTTT,CSVVPLGRDYNTGELFF
TRBJ2-5,TRBV6-5,NA,TRBD1,TGTGCCAGCAGTTACACGGCAGGGGGATGGCAAGAGACCCAGTACTTC,CASSYTAGGWQETQYF
TRBJ2-1,TRBV2,NA,NA,TGTGCCAGCAGTGAAGTACGGGGGGCTGACAATGAGCAGTTCTTC,CASSEVRGADNEQFF
TRBJ1-3,TRBV12-5,once,NA,TGTGCTAGTGGTTTGCCCGGGACATTAAATCCTGGAAACACCATATATTTT,CASGLPGTLNPGNTIYF
TRBJ2-1,TRBV14,NA,NA,TGTGCCAGCAGCCAAAGGGGACTCCGCTCCTACAATGAGCAGTTCTTC,CASSQRGLRSYNEQFF
TRBJ2-1,TRBV5-4,NA,TRBD2,TGTGCCAGCAGCTGGAGACTAGCGGGAGGTGCCGAGGAGCAGTTCTTC,CASSWRLAGGAEEQFF
TRBJ1-1,TRBV5-6,NA,NA,TGTGCCAGCACTCCGGGGGGGGTCACTGAAGCTTTCTTT,CASTPGGVTEAFF
TRBJ1-3,TRBV29-1,NA,NA,TGCAGCGTTGGGTGGAGCTCGAACTCTGGAAACACCATATATTTT,CSVGWSSNSGNTIYF
TRBJ2-3,TRBV4-1,NA,TRBD2,TGCGCCAGCAGCCAAGATATAGACAGCGGGAGGTTGACAGATACGCAGTATTTT,CASSQDIDSGRLTDTQYF
TRBJ2-2,TRBV4-1,few,TRBD2,TGCGCCAGCAGCCAAGGACGGACTAGCGGTATGGTCGGGGAGCTGTTTTTT,CASSQGRTSGMVGELFF
TRBJ1-6,TRBV6-4,NA,TRBD1,TGTGCCAGCAGTGGCGGGGACAGGGGTTCACCCCTCCACTTT,CASSGGDRGSPLHF
TRBJ2-7,TRBV27,NA,TRBD1,TGTGCCAGCAGTTTGGGACAGAACTACGAGCAGTACTTC,CASSLGQNYEQYF